The present T cell receptor (beta chain) was sequenced within a study of regulatory T cells in long-lasting Graves disease. Comments on this clonotype: It is likely a read error, because the conserved phenylalanine at the end of the CDR3 is missing.

This CDR3 is 14 amino acids long. V was shortened by 3 bases and J by 2 bases, with 8 bases between the two germline ends. Time point specified: newly diagnosed GD, antithyroid drugs for less than 3 months. From RNA extracted from PBMCs, the TCR library was made. In this cohort, patients came from an endocrinology department located in Xi'an, China. Library construction for TCR beta used iRepertoire HTBI primers and Arm-PCR of CDR3 regions. TCRdb reanalysed the multiplex PCR reads using MiXCR and keeps one entry per CDR3 protein. The sample carries 300,000 to 400,000 distinct CDR3 sequences, 18% recorded once.

The source material was peripheral blood mononuclear cells (PBMCs), sampled at new diagnosis, from a patient treated with antithyroid drugs. The source is a female donor with Graves disease. The chain employs TRBV12-3 or TRBV12-4 and TRBJ1-5; D is unresolved. The CDR3 is CASSFSGRNQPQHL. CDR3 nucleotide sequence: TGTGCCAGCAGTTTCTCTGGGCGCAATCAGCCCCAGCATCTT.